This TCR beta chain emerged from a study of control samples from healthy donors and cancer patients (dated by TCRdb to about 2020). Receptors were amplified or captured by the immunoSEQ multiplex PCR assay. TCRdb took this table from immuneACCESS and kept in-frame rearrangements with V and J called. Such tables lack part of the clones; where checked against another copy, unresolved V genes explain under half of the gap, and the rest is unexplained. Present in this sample are over 200,000 clones, around 80% of which were seen just once. The ten most abundant clones make up about an eighth of the sample. To note about this clone: Its specific antigen is unknown. Per-base quality was not reported, and no clone a single base away is much larger than it.

V is trimmed back by 6 bases and J by 5 bases, and the junction contains 3 bases that no gene match accounts for. The germline V gene (reference sequence) gives CDR1 as MNHNY and CDR2 as SVGAGI. Inclusive of the bounding cysteine and phenylalanine, the CDR3 is 13 residues long. The only DNA kept is the CDR3, 39 bases in frame from the first base. Here the chain combines TRBV6-6 and TRBJ2-5, and TRBD1 aligns with 10 junction nucleotides. The sample taken for sequencing was PBMCs. This receptor was obtained from a woman aged 55-69 years with lung cancer. The DNA sequence reads TGTGCCAGCAGGCGGACAGGGGGGGAGACCCAGTACTTC. Translated, this is CASRRTGGETQYF.